Shown below are 9 T cell receptor beta chains from a single sample sequenced in a study of OX40 agonist ivuxolimab in advanced cancers. Library generation was performed with the immunoSEQ multiplex PCR assay. Entries here come from immuneACCESS through TCRdb and include only in-frame sequences with V and J called. Some clones fail to appear in such tables; in the studies checked, an unresolved V gene covers under half of the shortfall, and the cause of the remainder is unknown. For this sample there are about 24,000 clones; under 85% appear just once. The ten largest clones represent roughly 13% of the sample. The starting material was CD4+ or CD8+ T cells sorted from blood, obtained in a trial of the OX40 agonist ivuxolimab. These receptors originate from an adult with an advanced solid tumor such as melanoma, head and neck, liver or kidney cancer.

The rearrangement links TRBV5-1 to TRBJ2-7; possibly TRBD2 for D (5 bases). Trimming left V 4 bases short and J 12 bases short, with 11 bases between. Germline assignment: CDR1 SGHRS and CDR2 YFSETQ. The CDR3 totals 10 residues. The CDR3 DNA follows: TGCGCCAGCAGCGGGGAGAAGGCGTACTTC. It encodes CASSGEKAYF. Together with reference TRBV5-1 and TRBJ2-7, the CDR3 gives the full variable domain: KAGVTQTPRYLIKTRGQQVTLSCSPISGHRSVSWYQQTPGQGLQFLFEYFSETQRNKGNFPGRFSGRQFSNSRSEMNVSTLELGDSALYLCASSGEKAYFGPGTRLTVT.

With regard to this clone: The junction does not match germline at one end; this may be a read error. The chain combines TRBV7-8 with TRBJ2-7; a possible D gene is TRBD2 (5 bases). Germline-derived CDR1 and CDR2 are SGHVS and FQNEAQ. The CDR3 is made up of 15 amino acids. CDR3 loop: CASSPVEESSYEQYF. CDR3 bases: TGCGCCAGCAGCCCTGTGGAGGAAAGCTCCTACGAGCAGTACTTC.

Worth noting for this clone: The junction shows a germline mismatch at one end, possibly a read error. Other nucleotide sequences from this sample produce the same CDR3. The V call is TRBV5-4, the J call TRBJ2-4; D unclear. The CDR3 consists of 17 residues. Per germline, CDR1 SGHNT and CDR2 YYREEE (reference sequence). The CDR3 DNA reads as TGTGCCAGCACCTTGCGAGTCACCGACTTAGCCAAAAACATTCAGTACTTC. The encoded protein is CASTLRVTDLAKNIQYF.

The chain joins TRBV27 to TRBJ1-5; unclear D gene. Germline V lookup: CDR1 MNHEY, CDR2 SMNVEV (reference sequence). Deletions cut 0 bases from V and 6 bases from J, with 12 bases between. CDR3 length: 15 amino acids. DNA for the CDR3: TGTGCCAGCAGTTTATCAGGAGGGTTCGGTCAGCCCCAGCATTTT. It codes for CASSLSGGFGQPQHF.

The sample holds one count of this clone. The chain carries TRBV4-2 and TRBJ1-1, with a tentative D call TRBD1 (5 bases). Trimming left V 1 base short and J 8 bases short, with 5 bases between. This CDR3 has 11 residues. Germline V gives CDR1 LGHNA, CDR2 YNFKEQ. The CDR3 is CASSQAGEAFF. Here the CDR3 DNA reads TGTGCCAGCAGCCAAGCAGGGGAAGCTTTCTTT.

The chain carries TRBV7-6 and TRBJ2-5; TRBD2 might be the D (6 bases). V lost 1 base to trimming and J lost 3 bases, with 12 bases between them. CDR3 length: 15 residues. Germline values: CDR1 SGHVS, CDR2 FNYEAQ. DNA of the CDR3: TGTGCCAGCAGCTTAGACCAACTAGCAGAAGAGACCCAGTACTTC. Its translation: CASSLDQLAEETQYF.

V and J are TRBV28 and TRBJ1-2; D is undetermined. Germline-derived CDR1 and CDR2 are MDHEN and SYDVKM. The CDR3 totals 14 residues. Trimming left V 3 bases short and J 7 bases short, with 15 bases between. The DNA of the CDR3 is TGTGCCAGCAGTTTTCCTACAGCAGCTACTGGCTACACCTTC. It translates to CASSFPTAATGYTF.

J is TRBJ1-2 and V is TRBV6-1; D is unclear. CDR1 is MNHNS, CDR2 SASEGT, per germline. V was shortened by 1 base and J by 6 bases, with 12 bases between the two germline ends. The CDR3 consists of 14 residues. CDR3 sequence: CASSEDRGWDGYTF. Here the CDR3 DNA reads TGTGCCAGCAGTGAAGATCGCGGGTGGGATGGCTACACCTTC.

The genes are TRBV5-6 and TRBJ2-7; D possibly matches TRBD1 or TRBD2 (5 bases each). Germline assignment: CDR1 SGHDT and CDR2 YYEEEE. The CDR3 is made up of 14 amino acids. Trimming left V 4 bases short and J 1 base short, with 12 bases between. The CDR3 DNA is TGTGCCAGCAGCGAATGGGGGAGATCCTACGAGCAGTACTTC. As protein: CASSEWGRSYEQYF.